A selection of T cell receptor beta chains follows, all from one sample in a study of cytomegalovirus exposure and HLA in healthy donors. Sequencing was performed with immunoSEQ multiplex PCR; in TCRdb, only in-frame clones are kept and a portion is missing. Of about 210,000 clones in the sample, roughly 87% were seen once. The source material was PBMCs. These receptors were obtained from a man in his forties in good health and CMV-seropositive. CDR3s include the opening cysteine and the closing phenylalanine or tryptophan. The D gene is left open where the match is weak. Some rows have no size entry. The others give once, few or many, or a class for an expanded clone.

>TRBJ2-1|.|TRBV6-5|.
TGTGCCAGCAGTTACGTGGGAGGTCCCAATGAGCAGTTCTTC
CASSYVGGPNEQFF
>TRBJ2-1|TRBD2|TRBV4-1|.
TGCGCCAGCAGCCAGAATGGCCTAGCGGGAGTGGACGAGCAGTTCTTC
CASSQNGLAGVDEQFF
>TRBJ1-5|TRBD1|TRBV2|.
TGTGCCAGCAGTGGCCCCGGACAGGGGAATCAGCCCCAGCATTTT
CASSGPGQGNQPQHF
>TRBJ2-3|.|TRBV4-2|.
TGTGCCAGCAGCCAAGGAGGCTCTGCGTATACGCAGTATTTT
CASSQGGSAYTQYF
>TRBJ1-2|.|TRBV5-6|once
TGTGCCAGCAGCCCGGACGGGACTAGCTATGGCTACACCTTC
CASSPDGTSYGYTF
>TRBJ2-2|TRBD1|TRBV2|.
TGTGCCAGCAGGGGACAGCTAGTCACCGGGGAGCTGTTTTTT
CASRGQLVTGELFF
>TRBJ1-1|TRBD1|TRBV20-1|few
TGCAGTGCTGGGACCTCAGGGGGAGCTTTCTTT
CSAGTSGGAFF
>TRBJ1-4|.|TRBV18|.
TGTGCCAGCTCACCACCGGACACACCTCGCACAACTAATGAAAAACTGTTTTTT
CASSPPDTPRTTNEKLFF
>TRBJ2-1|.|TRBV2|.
TGTGCCAGCAGTGATGGGGGCGGGTCCTACAATGAGCAGTTCTTC
CASSDGGGSYNEQFF
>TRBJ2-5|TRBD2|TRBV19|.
TGTGCCAGTAGGGACCCGGGGGGGCGCACGAAGACCCAGTACTTC
CASRDPGGRTKTQYF